These 7 T cell receptor beta chains were all obtained from the same sample, sequenced in a study of T cell clones after liver transplantation. The repertoire was sequenced with immunoSEQ multiplex PCR; TCRdb's copy has only in-frame clones and lacks some. The sample contains approximately 65,000 clones, almost 95% of which appear only once. The material sequenced was CD4+ T cells from blood, taken approximately 25 months after liver transplant. Receptors were obtained from a human patient who received a liver transplant. Some of these T cells may belong to the graft donor.

CDR3 amino acids: CASSTEKTAFNQPQHF. In DNA, the CDR3 is TGTGCCAGCAGCACAGAAAAGACAGCCTTCAATCAGCCCCAGCATTTT. V is TRBV7-8 and J is TRBJ1-5, with a possible D match to TRBD1 (5 bases). V lost 5 bases and J 3 bases, leaving 17 bases between the germline ends. The CDR3 is 16 amino acids. Germline CDR1 and CDR2: SGHVS and FQNEAQ.

The rearrangement uses TRBV7-2 and TRBJ2-7; 7 bases agree with TRBD1. Germline CDR1 is SGHTA and CDR2 is FQGNSA. The CDR3 totals 12 residues. The V and J ends lost 5 bases and 6 bases, in that order; junction bases with no gene match: 4. The DNA of the CDR3 is TGTGCCAGCAGCATATACAGGGGCGAGCAGTACTTC. Protein product: CASSIYRGEQYF.

This chain joins TRBV5-1 and TRBJ2-7, with D uncertain. The germline V and J ends were trimmed by 0 bases and 2 bases, with 9 bases remaining between them. Germline lookup yields CDR1 SGHRS and CDR2 YFSETQ. This CDR3 is built from 14 residues. CDR3 DNA sequence: TGCGCCAGCAGCTTGGTGGGGATAACCTACGAGCAGTACTTC. Amino acids: CASSLVGITYEQYF.

This clone was detected once. This chain links TRBV5-1 with TRBJ1-1; 10 bases map to TRBD1. CDR1 is SGHRS and CDR2 is YFSETQ in the germline V gene. This CDR3 spans 16 amino acids. With V trimmed by 4 bases and J by 7 bases, 13 bases remained unmatched. For the CDR3, the DNA is TGCGCCAGCAGCCCGAGGTGGGACAGGGGTCGAAATGAAGCTTTCTTT. Translating gives CASSPRWDRGRNEAFF. The full variable domain, with the rest looked up from reference TRBV5-1 and TRBJ1-1, is KAGVTQTPRYLIKTRGQQVTLSCSPISGHRSVSWYQQTPGQGLQFLFEYFSETQRNKGNFPGRFSGRQFSNSRSEMNVSTLELGDSALYLCASSPRWDRGRNEAFFGQGTRLTVV.

This clone has just a few counts. This sequence joins TRBV20-1 and TRBJ2-4, with a weak D call TRBD2 (5 bases). CDR1 and CDR2 (germline): DFQATT, SNEGSKA (reference sequence). V lost 5 bases and J lost 13, with 15 bases in between. This CDR3 region has 11 residues. The CDR3 DNA is TGCAGTGCTCCGGACGGACTTACGCAGTACTTC. Protein product: CSAPDGLTQYF.

The rearrangement uses TRBV5-6 and TRBJ1-2; TRBD1 is a possible D gene (5 bases). Trimming removed 3 bases from V and 5 bases from J, with 20 bases in between. The CDR3 is 16 amino acids. The germline V gene encodes CDR1 SGHDT and CDR2 YYEEEE. The CDR3 is CASSSLGEDLRYGYTF. CDR3 coding DNA: TGTGCCAGCAGCTCCCTGGGGGAAGATCTAAGATATGGCTACACCTTC.

The chain recombines TRBV5-1 with TRBJ1-1; no clear D gene. CDR3 size: 13 residues. Germline V lookup: CDR1 SGHRS, CDR2 YFSETQ. The germline V and J ends were trimmed by 3 bases and 4 bases, with 10 bases remaining between them. The CDR3 sequence is CASSSGFSTEAFF. The CDR3 region has the DNA TGCGCCAGCAGCTCCGGATTTAGCACTGAAGCTTTCTTT.